This TCR beta chain was retrieved from a study of shared clonotypes between healthy human individuals. Germline CDR1 and CDR2: SEHNR and FQNEAQ (reference sequence). V trimming: 4 bases; J trimming: 4 bases; junction bases outside the gene matches: 4. The CDR3 has 15 amino acids. Repertoires were generated with immunoSEQ multiplex PCR, while TCRdb's copy carries only in-frame clones and drops some. The repertoire includes more than 2 million clones, approximately 94% of them detected once, and approximately 0.13% sits in the top ten. The sequence derives from a man aged 18-30 years in good health. Sequencing used naive CD4+ T cells sorted from blood. Subset in this sample: CD45RA+ positively selected. This rearrangement joins TRBV7-9 to TRBJ2-5, with TRBD2 identical over 12 bases. The CDR3 DNA reads TGTGCCAGCAGCTCGGCGGGACTAGCGGGAGAGACCCAGTACTTC. It translates to CASSSAGLAGETQYF. The variable domain in full, completed from reference TRBV7-9 and TRBJ2-5, reads DTGVSQNPRHKITKRGQNVTFRCDPISEHNRLYWYRQTLGQGPEFLTYFQNEAQLEKSRLLSDRFSAERPKGSFSTLEIQRTEQGDSAMYLCASSSAGLAGETQYFGPGTRLLVL.